What follows are 16 T cell receptor beta chains derived from one specimen sequenced in a study of blood T cell repertoires in COVID-19. Only in-frame clones appear in the TCRdb table, and some are missing; sequencing was by immunoSEQ multiplex PCR. The table includes 100,000 or so clones, 87% detected once. Specimen: peripheral blood. The receptors come from a man in his forties or fifties with active COVID-19.

The chain links TRBV19 to TRBJ1-1; 10 nucleotides line up with TRBD1. The CDR3 extends over 15 amino acids. J gave up 0 bases and V 8 bases, and 6 bases lay outside the gene matches. Germline values: CDR1 LNHDA, CDR2 SQIVND (reference sequence). The CDR3 DNA sequence: TGTGCCAGTGCCGGGACAGGGGTTATGAACACTGAAGCTTTCTTT. Translated, it gives CASAGTGVMNTEAFF.

This sequence joins TRBV3-1 (or the pseudogene TRBV3-2) and TRBJ1-4, with D possibly being TRBD1 (5 bases). Between the trimmed V and J ends, which lost 0 bases and 14 bases, there was a span of 10 bases. This CDR3 region has 12 residues. The germline V gene has CDR1 LGHDT and CDR2 YNNKEL (reference sequence). CDR3 in amino acids: CASSQDRTKLFF. The CDR3 DNA reads as TGTGCCAGCAGCCAAGATAGGACAAAGCTGTTTTTT.

This chain uses TRBV4-3 with TRBJ1-4; weak D call: TRBD1 (6 bases). V was pared by 0 bases and J by 8 bases, with 16 bases between. The CDR3 covers 16 residues. Germline assignment: CDR1 LGHNA and CDR2 YSLEER. The CDR3 DNA follows: TGCGCCAGCAGCCAAGACGTGGGGGCGCTTGGAGAAAAACTGTTTTTT. This codes for CASSQDVGALGEKLFF.

The J gene is TRBJ2-7, the V gene TRBV21-1; the table's D call of TRBD2 was not tested on the DNA. TRBV21-1 is termed a pseudogene. The CDR3 has 15 amino acids. As DNA, the CDR3 is TGTGCCAGCAGCCTAGGCCCGAGTAAAACCTACGAGCAGTACTTC. Its protein product is CASSLGPSKTYEQYF.

The chain employs TRBV9 and TRBJ1-3; D unclear. The CDR3 totals 14 residues. Trimming cost V 0 bases and J 0 bases, with 4 bases left between them. Germline lookup yields CDR1 SGDLS and CDR2 YYNGEE. CDR3 DNA sequence: TGTGCCAGCAGCGTAGACGGCTCTGGAAACACCATATATTTT. It is translated as CASSVDGSGNTIYF.

This clone was picked up a small number of times. The J gene is TRBJ2-3, the V gene TRBV25-1; no reliable D call. V was trimmed by 4 bases and J by 2 bases, leaving 7 bases between them. The CDR3 extends over 13 amino acids. Per the germline V gene, CDR1 is MGHDK and CDR2 is SYGVNS. The CDR3 loop is CASSGQNTDTQYF. The CDR3, as DNA: TGTGCCAGCAGTGGACAAAACACAGATACGCAGTATTTT.

The V and J genes are TRBV25-1 and TRBJ1-6; a possible D gene is TRBD1 (6 bases). The V end lost 9 bases, the J end lost 4 bases, and 22 bases lay between the germline ends. The CDR3 extends over 17 amino acids. The germline V gene encodes CDR1 MGHDK and CDR2 SYGVNS. The CDR3 region is CARRGTPRRDYNSPLHF. CDR3 sequence (DNA): TGTGCCAGGAGAGGGACACCCCGACGGGATTATAATTCACCCCTCCACTTT. Full variable domain (missing parts from reference TRBV25-1 and TRBJ1-6): EADIYQTPRYLVIGTGKKITLECSQTMGHDKMYWYQQDPGMELHLIHYSYGVNSTEKGDLSSESTVSRIRTEHFPLTLESARPSHTSQYLCARRGTPRRDYNSPLHFGNGTRLTVT.

The gene calls are TRBV7-9 and TRBJ2-1, with 15 bases fitting TRBD2. Germline V gene data show CDR1 as SEHNR and CDR2 as FQNEAQ (reference sequence). V trimming: 5 bases; J trimming: 0 bases; junction bases outside the gene matches: 5. The CDR3 sequence is 18 residues long. This CDR3 reads CASSRRGLAGGSYNEQFF. CDR3 bases: TGTGCCAGCAGCCGGCGGGGACTAGCGGGGGGCTCCTACAATGAGCAGTTCTTC.

CDR3 protein: CATSRDLSGNIQYF. CDR3 nucleotides: TGTGCCACCAGCAGAGATCTTTCAGGCAACATTCAGTACTTC. The gene calls are TRBV15 and TRBJ2-4; D remains ambiguous. V lost 0 bases and J lost 7, with 10 bases in between. The CDR3 totals 14 residues. The V gene's germline CDR1 is LNHNV and CDR2 YYDKDF (reference sequence).

The CDR3 DNA reads as TGTGCCAGTAGTATACTAGCGGGGTCCTCCTCCTACAATGAGCAGTTCTTC. It encodes CASSILAGSSSYNEQFF. The chain links TRBV19 to TRBJ2-1, with 9 bases lining up with TRBD2. This CDR3 region has 17 residues. Germline CDR1 and CDR2: LNHDA and SQIVND (reference sequence). Trimming cost V 2 bases and J 0 bases; bases outside gene matches: 5.

The chain joins TRBV27 to TRBJ2-3; D not certain. Trimming left V 2 bases short and J 4 bases short, with 10 bases between. Germline V gene lookup returns CDR1 MNHEY and CDR2 SMNVEV (reference sequence). The CDR3 is 14 residues long. The CDR3 bases are TGTGCCAGCAGTTTAAATTCCTCTCCAGATACGCAGTATTTT. It specifies CASSLNSSPDTQYF.

V and J are TRBV6-5 and TRBJ2-1; 7 bases line up with TRBD2. J gave up 4 bases and V 7 bases, and 10 bases lay outside the gene matches. The CDR3 length is 15 residues. Germline V CDR1 and CDR2: MNHEY, SVGAGI. Written as DNA, the CDR3 is TGTGCCAGCACCCCCCCAGCGGGGCGATACAATGAGCAGTTCTTC. It encodes CASTPPAGRYNEQFF.

V is TRBV7-8 and J is TRBJ1-1; D remains ambiguous. V lost 1 base and J lost 0, with 3 bases in between. This CDR3 is built from 13 residues. CDR1 SGHVS and CDR2 FQNEAQ come from the germline V gene. The CDR3: CASSLVLNTEAFF. The CDR3 DNA sequence: TGTGCCAGCAGCTTAGTCTTGAACACTGAAGCTTTCTTT.

The V call is TRBV2, the J call TRBJ2-3, with unresolved D. CDR3 length: 12 amino acids. V was cut by 2 bases and J by 12 bases, with 12 bases left in between. CDR1 SNHLY and CDR2 FYNNEI come from the germline V gene. DNA of the CDR3: TGTGCCAGCAGTGAACTTGTGACTGGCCAGTATTTT. Protein: CASSELVTGQYF.

J is TRBJ2-3 and V is TRBV7-2; tentatively, D is TRBD1 (5 bases). The germline CDR1 and CDR2 sequences are SGHTA and FQGNSA. The V and J ends lost 2 bases and 6 bases respectively, with 18 bases between them. The CDR3 has 16 residues. CDR3 DNA sequence: TGTGCCAGCAGCTTAACGGCAGGGATTGTCACTGATACGCAGTATTTT. Translated, it gives CASSLTAGIVTDTQYF.

This clone turned up a few times. V and J are TRBV7-2 and TRBJ2-7, with D maybe TRBD1 (6 bases). This CDR3 region has 12 residues. V lost 3 bases to trimming and J lost 4 bases, with 7 bases between them. The germline V gene has CDR1 SGHTA and CDR2 FQGNSA. CDR3 protein: CASSFQGYEQYF. Here the CDR3 DNA reads TGTGCCAGCAGCTTTCAGGGGTACGAGCAGTACTTC.